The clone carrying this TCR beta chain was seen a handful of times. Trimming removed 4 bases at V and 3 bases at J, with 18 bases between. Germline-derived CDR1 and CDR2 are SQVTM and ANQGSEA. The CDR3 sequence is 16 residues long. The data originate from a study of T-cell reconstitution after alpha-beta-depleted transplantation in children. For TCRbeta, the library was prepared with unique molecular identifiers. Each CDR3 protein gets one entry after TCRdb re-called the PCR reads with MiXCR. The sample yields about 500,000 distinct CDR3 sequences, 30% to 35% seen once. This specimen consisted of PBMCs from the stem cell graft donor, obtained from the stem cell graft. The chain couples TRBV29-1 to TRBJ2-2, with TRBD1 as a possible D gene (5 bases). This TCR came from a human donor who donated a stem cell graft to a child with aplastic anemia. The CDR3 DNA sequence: TGCAGCGTTGTTAGGCTTGATGGCAGGGACACCGGGGAGCTGTTTTTT. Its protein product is CSVVRLDGRDTGELFF.